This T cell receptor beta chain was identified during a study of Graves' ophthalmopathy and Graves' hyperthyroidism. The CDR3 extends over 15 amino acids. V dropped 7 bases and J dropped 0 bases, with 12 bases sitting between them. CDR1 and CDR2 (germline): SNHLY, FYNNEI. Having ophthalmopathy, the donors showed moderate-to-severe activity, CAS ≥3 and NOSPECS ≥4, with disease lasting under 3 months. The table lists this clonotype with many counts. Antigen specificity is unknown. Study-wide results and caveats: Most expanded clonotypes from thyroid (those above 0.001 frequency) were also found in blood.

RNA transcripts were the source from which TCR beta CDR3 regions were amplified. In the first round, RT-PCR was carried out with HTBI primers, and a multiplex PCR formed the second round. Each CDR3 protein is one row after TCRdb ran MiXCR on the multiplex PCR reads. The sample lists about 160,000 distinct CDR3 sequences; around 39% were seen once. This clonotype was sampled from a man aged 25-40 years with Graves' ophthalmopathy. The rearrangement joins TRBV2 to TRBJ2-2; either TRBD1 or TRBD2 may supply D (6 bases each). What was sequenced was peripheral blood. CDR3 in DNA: TGTGCCAGCAACCGGGGGCGCGCGAACACCGGGGAGCTGTTTTTT. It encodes CASNRGRANTGELFF.